Included here is one T cell receptor beta chain sequence, with context. Its target is not known. At one end the junction does not follow the germline gene, possibly because of a read error. These data are taken from a study of CD8+ T cells in alopecia areata. Study-level results: Possibly because of HLA-related factors, TCR sharing was less clear across patients than in mice.

cDNA prepared by RNA extraction and subsequent reverse transcription served as the template for sequencing. Assay: immunoSEQ multiplex PCR; the TCRdb copy retains only in-frame clones and omits some. This sample has 150,000 to 200,000 clones, with just under 60% found just once. Germline assignment: CDR1 SGHRS and CDR2 YFSETQ. CDR3 size: 17 residues. Sorting of CD4+ and CD8+ T cells was performed on PBMCs. The TCR sequence derives from a human donor with alopecia areata. The chain is built from TRBV5-1 and TRBJ2-6, with D perhaps matching TRBD1 (6 bases). The specimen comprised CD4+ T cells sorted from blood, sampled at week 0. CDR3 bases: TGCGCCAGCGCCCCGGCAAAACAGGGATTTGGGACCAACGTCCTGACTTTC. This sequence encodes CASAPAKQGFGTNVLTF.